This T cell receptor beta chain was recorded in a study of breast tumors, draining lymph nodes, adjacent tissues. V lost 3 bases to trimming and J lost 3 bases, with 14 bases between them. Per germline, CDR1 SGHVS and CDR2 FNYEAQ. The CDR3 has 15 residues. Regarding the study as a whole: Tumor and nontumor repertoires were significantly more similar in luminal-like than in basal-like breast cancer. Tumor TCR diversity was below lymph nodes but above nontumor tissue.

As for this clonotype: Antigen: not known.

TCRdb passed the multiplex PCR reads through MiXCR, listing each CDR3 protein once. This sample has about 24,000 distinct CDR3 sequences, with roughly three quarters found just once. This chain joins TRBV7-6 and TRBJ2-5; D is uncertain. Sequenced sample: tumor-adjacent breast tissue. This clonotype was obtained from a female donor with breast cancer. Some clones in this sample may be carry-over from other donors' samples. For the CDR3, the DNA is TGTGCCAGCAGCTTTTTCCGTGCTGAGAAAGAGACCCAGTACTTC. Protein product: CASSFFRAEKETQYF.